Listed below are T cell receptor beta chains from one sample, sequenced in a study of T cell responses to AZD1222 COVID-19 vaccine. TCRdb keeps only in-frame clones here, not all; method: immunoSEQ multiplex PCR. In the table there are approximately 100,000 clones, 91% of which are singletons. The material sequenced was peripheral blood, taken on day 0 of AZD1222 vaccination. These receptors originate from an adult in good health. Both conserved end residues are part of each CDR3. The order of the fields is CDR3 protein, CDR3 DNA, clone size, D gene, J gene, V gene. A D gene is named only where the DNA matches it firmly. Some rows have no size entry. The others give once, few or many, or a class for an expanded clone.

CASSQENGVGYEQYF TGCGCCAGCAGCCAAGAAAACGGAGTGGGGTACGAGCAGTACTTC . . TRBJ2-7 TRBV4-3
CASSLDRGISYNEQFF TGTGCCAGCAGCCTTGACAGGGGTATATCCTACAATGAGCAGTTCTTC . TRBD1 TRBJ2-1 TRBV7-8
CASSPDEGSTYEQYF TGTGCCAGCAGCCCAGACGAGGGGTCCACCTACGAGCAGTACTTC . . TRBJ2-7 TRBV7-2
CAWSPRADTQYF TGTGCCTGGAGCCCCCGCGCAGATACGCAGTATTTT . . TRBJ2-3 TRBV30
CASTRVGDRDGYTF TGTGCCAGCACCCGAGTTGGGGACAGGGATGGCTACACCTTC . TRBD1 TRBJ1-2 TRBV6-5
CASSPVQGATEAFF TGTGCCAGCAGCCCTGTACAGGGGGCAACTGAAGCTTTCTTT few TRBD1 TRBJ1-1 TRBV4-2
CASSLGTVHDGNTIYF TGTGCCAGCAGCTTGGGGACAGTTCACGATGGAAACACCATATATTTT . . TRBJ1-3 TRBV5-4
CASSGDRGYNEQFF TGTGCCAGCAGCGGGGACAGGGGTTACAATGAGCAGTTCTTC once TRBD1 TRBJ2-1 TRBV6-5
CASSPPGQPQHF TGTGCCAGCAGCCCCCCCGGTCAGCCCCAGCATTTT . . TRBJ1-5 TRBV27
CASSTPRGGQETQYF TGTGCCAGTAGTACCCCGAGAGGGGGCCAAGAGACCCAGTACTTC . . TRBJ2-5 TRBV19
CASGRGGKLFF TGTGCCTCGGGCCGGGGGGGTAAACTGTTTTTT . . TRBJ1-4 TRBV30
CASSLTRGGSNEQFF TGTGCCAGCAGCTTAACTAGAGGGGGTAGCAATGAGCAGTTCTTC . . TRBJ2-1 TRBV7-3
CASSPLQVMSGEQYF TGTGCCAGCAGTCCGTTGCAGGTAATGTCTGGCGAGCAGTACTTC . . TRBJ2-7 TRBV6-2/TRBV6-3
CASSYWTGTGELFF TGTGCCAGCAGCTACTGGACAGGGACCGGGGAGCTGTTTTTT . TRBD1 TRBJ2-2 TRBV27
CASSLSPGQGVKLFF TGTGCCAGCAGTTTATCTCCGGGACAGGGGGTAAAACTGTTTTTT . TRBD1 TRBJ1-4 TRBV6-5
CASSIPTDTIYF TGTGCCAGTAGTATCCCCACCGACACCATATATTTT . . TRBJ1-3 TRBV19
CASSEGRERSNQPQHF TGTGCCAGCAGTGAAGGCAGGGAAAGGAGCAATCAGCCCCAGCATTTT . . TRBJ1-5 TRBV6-1
CASNRVNEKLFF TGTGCCAGCAACAGGGTAAACGAAAAACTGTTTTTT . . TRBJ1-4 TRBV6-5
CASSFRLIRDTGELFF TGTGCCAGCAGTTTCCGCCTCATCAGGGACACCGGGGAGCTGTTTTTT . . TRBJ2-2 TRBV27
CASSLGGQGITGELFF TGTGCCAGCAGTTTAGGGGGACAGGGAATCACCGGGGAGCTGTTTTTT . TRBD1 TRBJ2-2 TRBV27
CATRGVGATGELFF TGTGCCACCAGGGGGGTAGGGGCCACCGGGGAGCTGTTTTTT few . TRBJ2-2 TRBV24-1
CATSDPSRVQETQYF TGTGCCACCAGTGATCCTTCCAGGGTCCAAGAGACCCAGTACTTC . . TRBJ2-5 TRBV24-1
CASSLDVRANQPQHF TGTGCCAGCAGCTTAGACGTCAGGGCCAATCAGCCCCAGCATTTT . . TRBJ1-5 TRBV7-2
CASSPGDRGGNQPQHF TGTGCCAGTAGTCCTGGGGACAGGGGAGGCAATCAGCCCCAGCATTTT . TRBD1 TRBJ1-5 TRBV19
CASSLMLDNYGYTF TGTGCCAGCAGCCTAATGCTAGATAACTATGGCTACACCTTC . . TRBJ1-2 TRBV5-4
CASSLDVDLAYEQYF TGTGCCAGCAGCTTAGATGTGGATTTGGCCTACGAGCAGTACTTC few . TRBJ2-7 TRBV7-8
CASSFLSVGAGYNSPLHF TGTGCCAGCAGTTTCTTGTCGGTCGGGGCCGGCTATAATTCACCCCTCCACTTT . . TRBJ1-6 TRBV28